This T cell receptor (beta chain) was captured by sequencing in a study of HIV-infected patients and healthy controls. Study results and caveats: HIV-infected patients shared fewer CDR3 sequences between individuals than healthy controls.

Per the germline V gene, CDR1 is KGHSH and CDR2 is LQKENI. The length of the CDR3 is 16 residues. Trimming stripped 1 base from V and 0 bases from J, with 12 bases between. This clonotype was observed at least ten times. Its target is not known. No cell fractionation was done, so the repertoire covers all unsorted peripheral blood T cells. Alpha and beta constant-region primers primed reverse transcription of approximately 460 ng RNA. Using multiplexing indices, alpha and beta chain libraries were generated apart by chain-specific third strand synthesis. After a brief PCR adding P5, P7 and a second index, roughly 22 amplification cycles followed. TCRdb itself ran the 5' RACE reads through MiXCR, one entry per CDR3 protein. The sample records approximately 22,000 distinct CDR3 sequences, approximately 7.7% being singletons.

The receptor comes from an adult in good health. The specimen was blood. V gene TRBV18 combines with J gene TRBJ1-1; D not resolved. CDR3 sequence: CASSPQERAMNTEAFF. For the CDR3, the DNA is TGTGCCAGCTCACCACAAGAGAGAGCAATGAACACTGAAGCTTTCTTT.